The rows below give T cell receptor beta chains drawn from one sample of a study of blood T cell repertoires in COVID-19. Clones were sequenced by immunoSEQ multiplex PCR, and TCRdb holds only the in-frame ones, with some missing. The sample records about 140,000 clones, around three quarters being singletons. Sequencing was done on a sample of peripheral blood. The receptors were sampled from a man in his fifties with acute or convalescent COVID-19. The CDR3 runs from the conserved cysteine through the conserved F or W. Fields, in order: CDR3 protein, CDR3 DNA, V gene, D gene, J gene, clone size. A D gene is named only where the DNA matches it firmly. Expanded clones get a size class; other rows say once, few or many, or leave the size out.

CDR3: CASTKRPGLAGNTGELFF
DNA: TGTGCCAGTACTAAACGGCCGGGACTAGCGGGGAACACCGGGGAGCTGTTTTTT
V: TRBV19
D: TRBD2
J: TRBJ2-2
size: .

CDR3: CAWSVRGGYTF
DNA: TGTGCCTGGAGTGTCAGGGGGGGCTACACCTTC
V: TRBV30
D: TRBD1
J: TRBJ1-2
size: .

CDR3: CASSLFREAGNTIYF
DNA: TGTGCCAGCAGCTTGTTCAGGGAAGCTGGAAACACCATATATTTT
V: TRBV5-4
D: .
J: TRBJ1-3
size: .

CDR3: CASSRRGGEGEKLFF
DNA: TGTGCCAGCAGCCGCCGCGGCGGGGAGGGGGAAAAACTGTTTTTT
V: TRBV6-5
D: .
J: TRBJ1-4
size: .

CDR3: CASGLVINLQVSEAFF
DNA: TGTGCTAGTGGTTTGGTAATTAACTTACAGGTTAGTGAAGCTTTCTTT
V: TRBV12-5
D: .
J: TRBJ1-1
size: once

CDR3: CASSLGAGTGNTIYF
DNA: TGTGCCAGCAGCTTAGGAGCGGGGACTGGAAACACCATATATTTT
V: TRBV7-9
D: .
J: TRBJ1-3
size: .

CDR3: CATTRYTQHF
DNA: TGTGCCACCACTAGGTATACCCAGCATTTT
V: TRBV24-1
D: .
J: TRBJ1-5
size: once

CDR3: CASSISGRVGETQYF
DNA: TGTGCCAGTAGTATTTCGGGCAGGGTGGGGGAGACCCAGTACTTC
V: TRBV19
D: .
J: TRBJ2-5
size: .

CDR3: CASSLRTGDPGELFF
DNA: TGCGCCAGCAGCTTGCGGACAGGGGATCCCGGGGAGCTGTTTTTT
V: TRBV5-1
D: TRBD1
J: TRBJ2-2
size: .

CDR3: CASSEGGQSNTGELFF
DNA: TGTGCCAGCAGTGAAGGGGGACAGTCGAACACCGGGGAGCTGTTTTTT
V: TRBV2
D: TRBD1
J: TRBJ2-2
size: .

CDR3: CAISVQRQGSEQYF
DNA: TGTGCCATCAGTGTCCAACGACAGGGCTCCGAGCAGTACTTC
V: TRBV10-3
D: TRBD1
J: TRBJ2-7
size: .

CDR3: CASSQRLPGLAQETQYF
DNA: TGTGCCAGCAGCCAAAGACTCCCGGGACTAGCTCAAGAGACCCAGTACTTC
V: TRBV27
D: TRBD2
J: TRBJ2-5
size: .

CDR3: CASSLGTGSRETQYF
DNA: TGTGCCAGCAGCTTAGGAACAGGGTCTCGGGAGACCCAGTACTTC
V: TRBV7-7
D: .
J: TRBJ2-5
size: .

CDR3: CASTDRGDVSNQPQHF
DNA: TGTGCCAGTACCGACAGGGGGGACGTTAGCAATCAGCCCCAGCATTTT
V: TRBV19
D: TRBD1
J: TRBJ1-5
size: .

CDR3: CASSLGRNEQYF
DNA: TGTGCCAGCAGTTTAGGGAGAAACGAGCAGTACTTC
V: TRBV12-3/TRBV12-4
D: .
J: TRBJ2-7
size: .

CDR3: CASGLGGGADTQYF
DNA: TGTGCTAGTGGTTTGGGAGGGGGGGCAGATACGCAGTATTTT
V: TRBV12-5
D: .
J: TRBJ2-3
size: .

CDR3: CASSSNSGTGDGYTF
DNA: TGTGCCAGCTCGTCAAATTCCGGGACAGGGGATGGCTACACCTTC
V: TRBV18
D: TRBD1
J: TRBJ1-2
size: .

CDR3: CASSYSTIGQTYTYEQYF
DNA: TGTGCCAGCAGTTACTCAACCATAGGACAGACATACACCTACGAGCAGTACTTC
V: TRBV6-2/TRBV6-3
D: .
J: TRBJ2-7
size: .

CDR3: CAWTSGGYEQYF
DNA: TGTGCCTGGACTAGCGGGGGCTACGAGCAGTACTTC
V: TRBV30
D: TRBD2
J: TRBJ2-7
size: .

CDR3: CATSDGVLQGNLRRYNEQFF
DNA: TGTGCCACCAGTGATGGAGTGTTACAGGGAAATTTGCGGAGGTACAATGAGCAGTTCTTC
V: TRBV24-1
D: .
J: TRBJ2-1
size: .

CDR3: CASSLVGNYGYTF
DNA: TGTGCCAGCAGCTTGGTCGGGAACTATGGCTACACCTTC
V: TRBV5-4
D: .
J: TRBJ1-2
size: .

CDR3: CASRPGTGANTEAFF
DNA: TGTGCCAGCCGTCCCGGGACAGGAGCGAACACTGAAGCTTTCTTT
V: TRBV6-5
D: TRBD1
J: TRBJ1-1
size: .

CDR3: CASSLGQGAYNEQFF
DNA: TGTGCCAGCAGCTTAGGCCAGGGGGCCTACAATGAGCAGTTCTTC
V: TRBV7-7
D: TRBD1
J: TRBJ2-1
size: .

CDR3: CASSAGTGAHEQYF
DNA: TGCGCCAGCAGTGCCGGGACAGGGGCCCACGAGCAGTACTTC
V: TRBV10-1
D: TRBD1
J: TRBJ2-7
size: few

CDR3: CASSLFLLAGVSDTQYF
DNA: TGTGCCAGCAGCTTATTTTTACTAGCGGGGGTGTCAGATACGCAGTATTTT
V: TRBV7-6
D: TRBD2
J: TRBJ2-3
size: once

CDR3: CAWSGTGRYGYTF
DNA: TGTGCCTGGAGTGGGACAGGGAGGTATGGCTACACCTTC
V: TRBV30
D: TRBD1
J: TRBJ1-2
size: .

CDR3: CASRPLAAGEQFF
DNA: TGCGCCAGCAGACCACTAGCGGCCGGTGAGCAGTTCTTC
V: TRBV10-2
D: TRBD2
J: TRBJ2-1
size: once

CDR3: CASSPSGGSQPQHF
DNA: TGTGCCAGCAGCCCCTCGGGGGGGAGCCAGCCCCAGCATTTT
V: TRBV7-9
D: .
J: TRBJ1-5
size: .

CDR3: CASSLEGPAFVGSYNEQFF
DNA: TGTGCCAGCAGCTTGGAGGGACCGGCCTTCGTGGGCTCCTACAATGAGCAGTTCTTC
V: TRBV11-2
D: .
J: TRBJ2-1
size: .

CDR3: CASLWASFTEAFF
DNA: TGTGCCAGCCTATGGGCTAGCTTTACTGAAGCTTTCTTT
V: TRBV6-5
D: .
J: TRBJ1-1
size: .

CDR3: CASSSLGWPNEAFF
DNA: TGCGCCAGCAGCTCCCTAGGTTGGCCCAACGAAGCTTTCTTT
V: TRBV5-1
D: .
J: TRBJ1-1
size: .

CDR3: CASSPGQGQETQYF
DNA: TGTGCCAGCAGTCCGGGACAGGGGCAAGAGACCCAGTACTTC
V: TRBV7-9
D: TRBD1
J: TRBJ2-5
size: .

CDR3: CASSFSSGELFF
DNA: TGTGCCAGCAGCTTTTCCTCCGGGGAGCTGTTTTTT
V: TRBV7-3
D: .
J: TRBJ2-2
size: .

CDR3: CASSLDGTTGNTIYF
DNA: TGCGCCAGCAGCTTGGACGGGACTACTGGAAACACCATATATTTT
V: TRBV5-1
D: .
J: TRBJ1-3
size: once

CDR3: CATAVRGAATNEKLFF
DNA: TGTGCCACCGCCGTTAGGGGTGCCGCAACTAATGAAAAACTGTTTTTT
V: TRBV28
D: .
J: TRBJ1-4
size: .

CDR3: CASRFGGGRDEQFF
DNA: TGTGCCAGTAGATTCGGGGGAGGGAGGGATGAGCAGTTCTTC
V: TRBV19
D: TRBD2
J: TRBJ2-1
size: many

CDR3: CAISPKNSHQETQYF
DNA: TGTGCCATCAGCCCGAAAAACAGCCACCAAGAGACCCAGTACTTC
V: TRBV10-3
D: .
J: TRBJ2-5
size: .

CDR3: CASSLVFGQGFNQPQHF
DNA: TGTGCCAGCAGCTTAGTTTTCGGACAGGGTTTCAATCAGCCCCAGCATTTT
V: TRBV7-6
D: TRBD1
J: TRBJ1-5
size: few

CDR3: CSARVGETQYF
DNA: TGCAGTGCTAGAGTCGGAGAGACCCAGTACTTC
V: TRBV20-1
D: .
J: TRBJ2-5
size: once

CDR3: CASSITGQQLSNQPQHF
DNA: TGTGCCAGTAGTATAACGGGACAACAATTGAGCAATCAGCCCCAGCATTTT
V: TRBV19
D: .
J: TRBJ1-5
size: .

CDR3: CATSDYGRGDSNQPQHF
DNA: TGTGCCACCAGTGATTACGGCAGGGGAGATAGCAATCAGCCCCAGCATTTT
V: TRBV24-1
D: .
J: TRBJ1-5
size: .